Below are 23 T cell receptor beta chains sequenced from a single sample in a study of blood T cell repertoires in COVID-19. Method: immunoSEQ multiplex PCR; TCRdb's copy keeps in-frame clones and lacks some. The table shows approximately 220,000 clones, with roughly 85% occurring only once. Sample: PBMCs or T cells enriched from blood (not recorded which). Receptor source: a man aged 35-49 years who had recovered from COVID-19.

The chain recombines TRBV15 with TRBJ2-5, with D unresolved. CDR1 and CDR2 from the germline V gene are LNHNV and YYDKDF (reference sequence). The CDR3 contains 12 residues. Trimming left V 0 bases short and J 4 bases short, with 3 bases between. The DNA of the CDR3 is TGTGCCACCAGCAGAGACTCAGAGACCCAGTACTTC. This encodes CATSRDSETQYF.

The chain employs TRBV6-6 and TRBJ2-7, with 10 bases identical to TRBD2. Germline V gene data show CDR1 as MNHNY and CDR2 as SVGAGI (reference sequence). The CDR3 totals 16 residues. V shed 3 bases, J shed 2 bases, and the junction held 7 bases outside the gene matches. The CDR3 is CASSYVSGGVTYEQYF. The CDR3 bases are TGTGCCAGCAGTTATGTGAGCGGGGGGGTCACCTACGAGCAGTACTTC.

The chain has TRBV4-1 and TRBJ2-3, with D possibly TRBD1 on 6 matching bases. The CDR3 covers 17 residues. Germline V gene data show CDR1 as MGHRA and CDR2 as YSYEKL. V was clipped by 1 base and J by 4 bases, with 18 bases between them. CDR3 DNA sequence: TGCGCCAGCAGCCAAGTGAGTGGGGGCGCATTACCAGATACGCAGTATTTT. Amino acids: CASSQVSGGALPDTQYF.

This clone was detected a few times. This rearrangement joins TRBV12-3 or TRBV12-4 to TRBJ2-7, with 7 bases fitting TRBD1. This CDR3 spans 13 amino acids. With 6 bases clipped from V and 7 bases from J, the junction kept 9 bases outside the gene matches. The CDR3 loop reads CASRTRQGNEQYF. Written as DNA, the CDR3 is TGTGCCAGCAGGACTCGACAGGGTAATGAGCAGTACTTC.

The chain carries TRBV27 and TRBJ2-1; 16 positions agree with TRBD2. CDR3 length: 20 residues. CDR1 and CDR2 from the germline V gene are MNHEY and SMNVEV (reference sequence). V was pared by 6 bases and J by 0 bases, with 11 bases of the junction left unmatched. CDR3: CASSLGLAGGRGLSYNEQFF. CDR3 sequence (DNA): TGTGCCAGCAGCTTGGGACTAGCGGGAGGGCGGGGCCTCTCCTACAATGAGCAGTTCTTC.

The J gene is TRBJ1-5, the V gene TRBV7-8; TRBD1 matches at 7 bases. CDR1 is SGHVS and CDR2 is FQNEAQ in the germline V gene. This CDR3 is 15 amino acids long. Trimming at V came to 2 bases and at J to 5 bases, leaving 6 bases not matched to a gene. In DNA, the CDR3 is TGTGCCAGCAGCTTAAGTCGACAGGGTGATCAGCCCCAGCATTTT. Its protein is CASSLSRQGDQPQHF.

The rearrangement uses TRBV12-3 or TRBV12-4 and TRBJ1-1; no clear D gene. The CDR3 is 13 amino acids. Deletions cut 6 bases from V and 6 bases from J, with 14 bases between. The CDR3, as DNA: TGTGCCAGCAGCGCCCGAGGGAGGGCTGAAGCTTTCTTT. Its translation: CASSARGRAEAFF.

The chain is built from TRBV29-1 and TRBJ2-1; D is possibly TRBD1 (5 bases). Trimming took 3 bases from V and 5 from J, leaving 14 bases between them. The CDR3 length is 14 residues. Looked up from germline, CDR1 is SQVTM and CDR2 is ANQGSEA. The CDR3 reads CSVEDPWGHNEQFF. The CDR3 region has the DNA TGCAGCGTTGAGGACCCATGGGGCCACAATGAGCAGTTCTTC.

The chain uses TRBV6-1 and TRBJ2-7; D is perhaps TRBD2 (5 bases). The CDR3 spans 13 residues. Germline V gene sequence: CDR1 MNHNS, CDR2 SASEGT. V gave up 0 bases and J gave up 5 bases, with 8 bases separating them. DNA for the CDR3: TGTGCCAGCAGTGAAGCTACGGGAAACGAGCAGTACTTC. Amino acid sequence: CASSEATGNEQYF.

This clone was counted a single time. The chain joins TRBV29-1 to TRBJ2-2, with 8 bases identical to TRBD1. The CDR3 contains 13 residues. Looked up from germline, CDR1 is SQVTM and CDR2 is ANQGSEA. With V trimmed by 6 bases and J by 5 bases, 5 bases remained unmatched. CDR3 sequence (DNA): TGCAGCGTCGACAGGGGTCGAACCGGGGAGCTGTTTTTT. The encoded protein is CSVDRGRTGELFF.

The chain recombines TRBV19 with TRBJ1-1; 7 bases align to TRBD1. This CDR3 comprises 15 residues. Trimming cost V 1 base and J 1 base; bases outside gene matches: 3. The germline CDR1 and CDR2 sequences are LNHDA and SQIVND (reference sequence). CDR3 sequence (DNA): TGTGCCAGTAGTATAGGGCGACAGGGGAACACTGAAGCTTTCTTT. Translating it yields CASSIGRQGNTEAFF.

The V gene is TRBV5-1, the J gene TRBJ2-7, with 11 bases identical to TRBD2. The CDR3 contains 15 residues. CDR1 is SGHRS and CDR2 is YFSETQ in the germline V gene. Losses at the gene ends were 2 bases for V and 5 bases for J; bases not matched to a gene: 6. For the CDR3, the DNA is TGCGCCAGCAGCTTTAAACTAGCGGGAGAAAACGAGCAGTACTTC. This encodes CASSFKLAGENEQYF.

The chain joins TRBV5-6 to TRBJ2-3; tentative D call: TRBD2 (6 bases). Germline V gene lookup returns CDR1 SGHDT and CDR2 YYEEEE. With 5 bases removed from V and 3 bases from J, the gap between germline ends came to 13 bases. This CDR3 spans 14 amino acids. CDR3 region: CASSGDGGTDTQYF. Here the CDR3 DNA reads TGTGCCAGCAGTGGGGATGGAGGGACAGATACGCAGTATTTT.

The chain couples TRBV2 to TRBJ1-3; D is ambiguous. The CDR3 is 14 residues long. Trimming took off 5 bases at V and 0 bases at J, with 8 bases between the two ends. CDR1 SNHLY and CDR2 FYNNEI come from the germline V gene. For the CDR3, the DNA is TGTGCCAGCAGTAGAGTGAGCTCTGGAAACACCATATATTTT. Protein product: CASSRVSSGNTIYF.

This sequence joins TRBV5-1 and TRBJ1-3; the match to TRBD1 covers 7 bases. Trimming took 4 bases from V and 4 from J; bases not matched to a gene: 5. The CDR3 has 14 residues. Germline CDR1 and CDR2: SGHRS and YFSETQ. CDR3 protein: CASSNGTAGNTIYF. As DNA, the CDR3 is TGCGCCAGCAGCAACGGGACAGCCGGAAACACCATATATTTT.

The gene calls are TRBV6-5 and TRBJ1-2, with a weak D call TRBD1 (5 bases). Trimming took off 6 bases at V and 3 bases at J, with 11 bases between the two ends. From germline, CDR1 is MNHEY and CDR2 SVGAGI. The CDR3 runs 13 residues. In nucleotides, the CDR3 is TGTGCCAGCAGAACAGGCTTCGACTATGGCTACACCTTC. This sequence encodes CASRTGFDYGYTF.

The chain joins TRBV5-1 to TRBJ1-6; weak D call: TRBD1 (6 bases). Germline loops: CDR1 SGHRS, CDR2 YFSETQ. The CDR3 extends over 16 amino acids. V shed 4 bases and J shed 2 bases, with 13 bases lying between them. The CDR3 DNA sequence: TGCGCCAGCAGCCGCGGGGGCAATACCTATAATTCACCCCTCCACTTT. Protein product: CASSRGGNTYNSPLHF.

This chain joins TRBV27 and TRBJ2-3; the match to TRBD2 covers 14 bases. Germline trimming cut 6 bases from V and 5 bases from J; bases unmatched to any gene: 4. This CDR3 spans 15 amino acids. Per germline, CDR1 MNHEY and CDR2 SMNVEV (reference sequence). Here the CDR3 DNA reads TGTGCCAGCAGGGGACTAGCGGGAGCGGTAGATACGCAGTATTTT. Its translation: CASRGLAGAVDTQYF.

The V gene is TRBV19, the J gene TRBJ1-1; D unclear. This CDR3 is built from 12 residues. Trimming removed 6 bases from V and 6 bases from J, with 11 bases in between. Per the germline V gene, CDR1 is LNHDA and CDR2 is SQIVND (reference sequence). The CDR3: CASSPFSAEAFF. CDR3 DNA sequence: TGTGCCAGTAGCCCTTTTTCTGCTGAAGCTTTCTTT.

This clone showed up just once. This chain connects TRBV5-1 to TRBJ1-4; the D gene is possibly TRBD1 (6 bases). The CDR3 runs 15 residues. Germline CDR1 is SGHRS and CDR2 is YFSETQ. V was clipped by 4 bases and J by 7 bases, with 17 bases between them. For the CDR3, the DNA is TGCGCCAGCAGCACCAAGGGGGTAAACGGTGAAAAACTGTTTTTT. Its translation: CASSTKGVNGEKLFF. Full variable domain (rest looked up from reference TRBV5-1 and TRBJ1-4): KAGVTQTPRYLIKTRGQQVTLSCSPISGHRSVSWYQQTPGQGLQFLFEYFSETQRNKGNFPGRFSGRQFSNSRSEMNVSTLELGDSALYLCASSTKGVNGEKLFFGSGTQLSVL.

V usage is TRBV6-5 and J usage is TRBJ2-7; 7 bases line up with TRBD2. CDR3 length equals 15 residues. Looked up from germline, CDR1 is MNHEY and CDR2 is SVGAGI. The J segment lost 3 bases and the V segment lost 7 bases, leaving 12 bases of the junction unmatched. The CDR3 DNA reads TGTGCCAGCAACCAAAGGGAGGGACGGAGCTACGAGCAGTACTTC. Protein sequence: CASNQREGRSYEQYF.

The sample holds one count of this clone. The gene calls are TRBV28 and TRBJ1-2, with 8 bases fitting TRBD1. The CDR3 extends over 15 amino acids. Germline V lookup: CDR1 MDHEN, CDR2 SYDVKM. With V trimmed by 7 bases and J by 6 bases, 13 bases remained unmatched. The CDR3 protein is CASNLQGEGVDGYTF. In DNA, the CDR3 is TGTGCCAGCAACTTACAGGGGGAGGGGGTTGATGGCTACACCTTC.

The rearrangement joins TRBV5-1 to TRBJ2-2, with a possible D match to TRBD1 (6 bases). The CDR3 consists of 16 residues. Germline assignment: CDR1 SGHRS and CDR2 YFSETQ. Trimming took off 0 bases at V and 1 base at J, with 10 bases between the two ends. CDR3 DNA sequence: TGCGCCAGCAGCTTGGCTCGGACAGTGAACACCGGGGAGCTGTTTTTT. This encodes CASSLARTVNTGELFF.